These 27 T cell receptor beta chains share one sample of origin, sequenced in a study of human T cells and chemical hapten exposure. The time point was: patch test 1, 2 weeks after DPC sensitization. Treatment given: therapeutic diphenylcyclopropenone sensitization with weekly scalp DPC. TCRdb re-analysed the RACE reads in MiXCR, keeping a single row per CDR3 protein. The sample has 300,000 to 450,000 distinct CDR3 sequences, more than 4.5% seen once; the top ten hold around 2.3%. This specimen consisted of whole blood, obtained in connection with sensitization to the hapten diphenylcyclopropenone (DPC). All receptors come from a woman aged 50 to 60 with alopecia areata. Some clones in this sample may be carry-over from other donors' samples.

This clonotype showed up many times. The rearrangement joins TRBV9 to TRBJ2-1, with D uncertain. Germline V gene sequence: CDR1 SGDLS, CDR2 YYNGEE. Trimming removed 4 bases from V and 8 bases from J, with 10 bases in between. The CDR3 has 12 residues. The CDR3: CASSFSGDEQFF. The CDR3 DNA follows: TGTGCCAGCAGCTTTTCAGGCGATGAGCAGTTCTTC.

This clonotype appeared many times. The chain is built from TRBV12-3 or TRBV12-4 and TRBJ2-3; 13 nucleotides match TRBD2. The V gene end was trimmed by 4 bases and the J gene end by 5 bases; junction bases not matched to a gene: 3. The CDR3 runs 15 residues. The CDR3 region is CASSWGLAGRDTQYF. CDR3 in DNA: TGTGCCAGCAGTTGGGGACTAGCGGGGAGAGATACGCAGTATTTT.

This clonotype was seen repeatedly, ten times or more. The rearrangement links TRBV7-8 to TRBJ2-2; D remains ambiguous. From germline, CDR1 is SGHVS and CDR2 FQNEAQ. Trimming took off 6 bases at V and 1 base at J, with 9 bases between the two ends. This CDR3 has 14 amino acids. CDR3 protein: CASSGQRNTGELFF. The CDR3 nucleotides read TGTGCCAGCAGTGGTCAGAGGAACACCGGGGAGCTGTTTTTT.

The rearrangement links TRBV13 to TRBJ2-3; D is uncertain. Trimming removed 3 bases at V and 6 bases at J, with 10 bases between. The CDR3 totals 13 residues. Germline lookup yields CDR1 PRHDT and CDR2 FYEKMQ (reference sequence). Here the CDR3 reads CASSLIAVDTQYF. The CDR3, as DNA: TGTGCCAGCAGCTTGATAGCCGTGGATACGCAGTATTTT.

This clonotype was detected a few times. V gene TRBV27 combines with J gene TRBJ2-7; D call uncertain. Trimming took off 6 bases at V and 4 bases at J, with 7 bases between the two ends. This CDR3 has 11 residues. Germline CDR1 MNHEY, CDR2 SMNVEV (reference sequence). The CDR3 is CASSTEYEQYF. In DNA form, the CDR3 reads TGTGCCAGCAGCACGGAATACGAGCAGTACTTC.

This rearrangement joins TRBV4-3 to TRBJ1-3; D gene uncertain. V was pared by 0 bases and J by 0 bases, with 12 bases between. This CDR3 region has 17 residues. Looked up from germline, CDR1 is LGHNA and CDR2 is YSLEER. This CDR3 is CASSQDRGTSSGNTIYF. The CDR3 DNA sequence: TGCGCCAGCAGCCAAGATAGAGGCACGAGCTCTGGAAACACCATATATTTT.

The genes are TRBV10-3 and TRBJ1-6; D gene uncertain. The germline CDR1 and CDR2 sequences are ENHRY and SYGVKD. CDR3 length equals 14 residues. Trimming removed 3 bases from V and 4 bases from J, with 7 bases in between. DNA of the CDR3: TGTGCCATCAGTGATGGACGGTATAATTCACCCCTCCACTTT. Translation: CAISDGRYNSPLHF.

This clonotype has ten or more counts. The chain carries TRBV20-1 and TRBJ2-5, with D unresolved. Germline loops: CDR1 DFQATT, CDR2 SNEGSKA (reference sequence). Trimming shortened V by 4 bases and J by 5 bases, and 11 bases separated the two germline ends. This CDR3 is 12 amino acids long. The chain's CDR3 is CSAKFPAETQYF. CDR3 DNA sequence: TGCAGTGCTAAATTCCCGGCGGAGACCCAGTACTTC.

This clonotype was found many times. The rearrangement links TRBV7-9 to TRBJ1-2; 7 bases line up with TRBD1. CDR3 size: 14 residues. Trimming cost V 7 bases and J 5 bases; bases outside gene matches: 10. Germline CDR1 SEHNR, CDR2 FQNEAQ (reference sequence). The CDR3 protein is CASIRQGEGYGYTF. DNA for the CDR3: TGTGCCAGCATCCGCCAGGGGGAGGGTTATGGCTACACCTTC. The whole variable domain, filled in from reference TRBV7-9 and TRBJ1-2, reads DTGVSQNPRHKITKRGQNVTFRCDPISEHNRLYWYRQTLGQGPEFLTYFQNEAQLEKSRLLSDRFSAERPKGSFSTLEIQRTEQGDSAMYLCASIRQGEGYGYTFGSGTRLTVV.

This clonotype occurred many times. CDR3 region: CASSTTDEQYF. The CDR3 DNA reads TGTGCCAGCAGTACTACCGACGAGCAGTACTTC. The rearrangement uses TRBV27 and TRBJ2-7; the D is unclear. The CDR3 extends over 11 amino acids. The V end was cut by 5 bases, the J end by 5 bases, with 7 bases between. From germline, CDR1 is MNHEY and CDR2 SMNVEV (reference sequence).

This clonotype came up many times. The V gene is TRBV12-3 or TRBV12-4, the J gene TRBJ1-2; D unclear. This CDR3 region has 12 residues. Trimming took 6 bases from V and 9 from J, leaving 14 bases between them. In DNA form, the CDR3 reads TGTGCCAGCAGCTCGGATACTTATAGCTACACCTTC. Its translation: CASSSDTYSYTF.

This clonotype was seen more than once but under ten times. The rearrangement uses TRBV7-2 and TRBJ1-2; a weak D match, TRBD1 (6 bases). This CDR3 spans 15 amino acids. The germline gives CDR1 SGHTA, CDR2 FQGNSA. V was pared by 5 bases and J by 0 bases, with 13 bases between. CDR3 nucleotide sequence: TGTGCCAGCAGCCGACCGACAGGACCTAACTATGGCTACACCTTC. Translation gives CASSRPTGPNYGYTF. The full variable domain, its missing parts supplied by reference TRBV7-2 and TRBJ1-2, is GAGVSQSPSNKVTEKGKDVELRCDPISGHTALYWYRQSLGQGLEFLIYFQGNSAPDKSGLPSDRFSAERTGGSVSTLTIQRTQQEDSAVYLCASSRPTGPNYGYTFGSGTRLTVV.

This clonotype was recorded at least ten times. The genes are TRBV12-3 or TRBV12-4 and TRBJ1-5, with a possible D match to TRBD1 (5 bases). CDR3 length equals 13 residues. V lost 2 bases and J 7 bases, leaving 9 bases between the germline ends. This CDR3 is CASSLSGEQPQHF. Here the CDR3 DNA reads TGTGCCAGCAGTTTATCGGGGGAACAGCCCCAGCATTTT.

This clonotype was counted many times. The gene calls are TRBV27 and TRBJ2-7; 8 bases fit TRBD2. Germline V gene lookup returns CDR1 MNHEY and CDR2 SMNVEV (reference sequence). The V and J ends lost 0 bases and 2 bases, in that order; junction bases with no gene match: 3. The CDR3 is 15 residues long. Here the CDR3 reads CASSLSAGGTYEQYF. Written as DNA, the CDR3 is TGTGCCAGCAGTTTATCGGCGGGAGGTACCTACGAGCAGTACTTC.

This clonotype appeared a few times. J is TRBJ2-7 and V is TRBV30, with TRBD1 identical over 9 bases. This CDR3 contains 15 residues. The germline CDR1 and CDR2 sequences are GTSNPN and SVGIG (reference sequence). Trimming cost V 0 bases and J 4 bases; bases outside gene matches: 7. The CDR3 sequence is CAWSVPGQGWYEQYF. The CDR3 DNA reads as TGTGCCTGGAGTGTGCCGGGACAGGGCTGGTACGAGCAGTACTTC.

V is TRBV6-2 or TRBV6-3 and J is TRBJ1-1; tentative D call: TRBD1 (5 bases). The germline CDR1 and CDR2 sequences are MNHEY and SVGEGT. V shed 7 bases and J shed 7 bases, with 19 bases lying between them. The CDR3 is made up of 14 amino acids. CDR3 DNA sequence: TGTGCCAGCAAACCCTTGGGGGTGGACTATGAAGCTTTCTTT. It yields the protein CASKPLGVDYEAFF.

In this sample, this clonotype turned up many times. The chain combines TRBV28 with TRBJ2-7; no reliable D call. The germline V gene has CDR1 MDHEN and CDR2 SYDVKM. The V and J ends lost 5 bases and 4 bases respectively, with 9 bases between them. CDR3 length: 12 amino acids. The CDR3 DNA follows: TGTGCCAGCAGTGCCCCCGCGTACGAGCAGTACTTC. Translated: CASSAPAYEQYF. Full variable domain (missing parts from reference TRBV28 and TRBJ2-7): DVKVTQSSRYLVKRTGEKVFLECVQDMDHENMFWYRQDPGLGLRLIYFSYDVKMKEKGDIPEGYSVSREKKERFSLILESASTNQTSMYLCASSAPAYEQYFGPGTRLTVT.

This chain links TRBV5-4 with TRBJ2-7; 10 bases fit TRBD2. Germline CDR1 is SGHNT and CDR2 is YYREEE (reference sequence). The trim removed 0 bases at V and 7 bases at J, leaving 10 bases unmatched. The CDR3 consists of 16 residues. CDR3 coding DNA: TGTGCCAGCAGCTTGGCCCCCGGACTAGCGGATTCTGAGCAGTACTTC. Translation: CASSLAPGLADSEQYF.

This clonotype occurred many times. V usage is TRBV12-3 or TRBV12-4 and J usage is TRBJ2-1, with D maybe TRBD1 (6 bases). V was shortened by 2 bases and J by 5 bases, with 10 bases between the two germline ends. The CDR3 totals 14 residues. As DNA, the CDR3 is TGTGCCAGCAGTTTACCACAGGGTAACAATGAGCAGTTCTTC. It specifies CASSLPQGNNEQFF.

This clonotype was recorded at least ten times. This chain connects TRBV7-2 to TRBJ2-3; TRBD2 is a possible D gene (6 bases). V lost 5 bases to trimming and J lost 8 bases, with 20 bases between them. The CDR3 is made up of 15 amino acids. Germline V lookup: CDR1 SGHTA, CDR2 FQGNSA. In DNA, the CDR3 is TGTGCCAGCAGCCTGAGGTGGCGGGACCCCGGTACGCAGTATTTT. Its translation: CASSLRWRDPGTQYF.

This clonotype has just a few counts. The chain uses TRBV28 and TRBJ2-4, with D possibly being TRBD1 (5 bases). V shed 6 bases and J shed 15 bases, with 21 bases lying between them. The germline CDR1 and CDR2 sequences are MDHEN and SYDVKM. CDR3 length equals 13 residues. CDR3 sequence reads: CASRAQDIWFRYF. The CDR3 nucleotides are TGTGCCAGCAGGGCCCAGGACATTTGGTTTCGGTACTTC.

This clonotype was seen ten or more times. The chain combines TRBV20-1 with TRBJ2-2, with TRBD2 matching over 12 bases. V shed 3 bases, J shed 5 bases, and the junction held 4 bases outside the gene matches. The germline V gene has CDR1 DFQATT and CDR2 SNEGSKA (reference sequence). The CDR3 covers 15 residues. CDR3 coding DNA: TGCAGTGCTAGGACTAGCGGGAGAAGAACCGGGGAGCTGTTTTTT. Translating it yields CSARTSGRRTGELFF.

This clonotype came up many times. The CDR3 loop is CASRTLRAHYYEQYF. The CDR3 DNA reads TGTGCCAGCCGAACTCTTCGGGCCCACTACTACGAGCAGTACTTC. The J gene is TRBJ2-7, the V gene TRBV7-2, with D unresolved. The germline V and J ends were trimmed by 8 bases and 3 bases, with 20 bases remaining between them. The CDR3 spans 15 residues. CDR1 is SGHTA, CDR2 FQGNSA, per germline.

Many counts were recorded for this clonotype. The V gene is TRBV20-1, the J gene TRBJ2-6, with TRBD1 identical over 7 bases. Per germline, CDR1 DFQATT and CDR2 SNEGSKA (reference sequence). This CDR3 region has 14 residues. The ends lost 6 bases at V and 2 bases at J; junction bases unmatched: 4. The CDR3 coding sequence is TGCAGTGCCACGCAGGGGGCTGGGGCCAACGTCCTGACTTTC. Translated, it gives CSATQGAGANVLTF.

Ten or more counts support this clonotype. This sequence joins TRBV6-2 or TRBV6-3 and TRBJ2-5, with D maybe TRBD1 (5 bases). CDR1 and CDR2 (germline): MNHEY, SVGEGT. This CDR3 has 13 residues. V shed 7 bases and J shed 5 bases, with 14 bases lying between them. The CDR3 nucleotides read TGTGCCAGCACCTACCCCGACAGCGAGACCCAGTACTTC. It encodes CASTYPDSETQYF.

This clonotype was counted at least ten times. The rearrangement joins TRBV7-2 to TRBJ2-1; TRBD2 might be the D (5 bases). CDR1 SGHTA and CDR2 FQGNSA come from the germline V gene. Trimming cost V 1 base and J 1 base, with 5 bases left between them. This CDR3 contains 14 residues. The CDR3 sequence: CASSLGTSYNEQFF. Here the CDR3 DNA reads TGTGCCAGCAGCTTAGGGACTTCCTACAATGAGCAGTTCTTC. Supplemented by reference TRBV7-2 and TRBJ2-1, the full variable domain reads GAGVSQSPSNKVTEKGKDVELRCDPISGHTALYWYRQSLGQGLEFLIYFQGNSAPDKSGLPSDRFSAERTGGSVSTLTIQRTQQEDSAVYLCASSLGTSYNEQFFGPGTRLTVL.

In this sample, this clonotype turned up many times. The chain joins TRBV27 to TRBJ2-1, with 15 positions matching TRBD2. The germline V gene has CDR1 MNHEY and CDR2 SMNVEV (reference sequence). With 4 bases clipped from V and 5 bases from J, the junction kept 6 bases outside the gene matches. CDR3 length equals 17 residues. The CDR3: CASSSGTSGRSNNEQFF. CDR3 in DNA: TGTGCCAGCAGTTCCGGGACTAGCGGGAGGTCGAACAATGAGCAGTTCTTC.